This T cell receptor (beta chain) was captured in a study of T cell responses to AZD1222 COVID-19 vaccine. General study results and limits: Donors were largely white British and mainly female; clonal diversity was possibly underestimated. Spike-specific TCR breadth and depth were elevated following two AZD1222 doses. Baseline testing showed seropositivity in only a handful of AZD1222 recipients.

This clone was counted a single time. Its antigen remains unidentified. The CDR3 covers 16 residues. Germline CDR1 MNHEY, CDR2 SMNVEV (reference sequence). The ends were cut back, 5 bases at V and 2 bases at J, with 13 bases in the middle. Using immunoSEQ multiplex PCR, the repertoire was profiled, and TCRdb retains in-frame clones only, with some absent. The sample consists of 100,000 to 140,000 clones, roughly 90% of them appearing once. Specimen: peripheral blood, collected 28 days after the second AZD1222 dose. The rearrangement joins TRBV27 to TRBJ1-6; D remains unclear. This receptor was obtained from an adult who received the AZD1222 COVID-19 vaccine. CDR3 in DNA: TGTGCCAGCAGTCCGACAAGGTTTGCCTATAATTCACCCCTCCACTTT. Translation: CASSPTRFAYNSPLHF.